A selection of T cell receptor beta chains follows, all from one sample in a study of early T cells in non-severe SARS-CoV-2 infection. TCRdb analysed the 5' RACE reads with MiXCR anew, one entry per CDR3 protein. The sample contains 70,000 or so distinct CDR3 sequences, around 13% of which appear only once. Sample: whole blood. These receptors were taken from an adult who was a healthcare worker with PCR-confirmed SARS-CoV-2 infection or an uninfected control (not recorded which). Both conserved end residues are part of each CDR3. A D gene is named only where the DNA matches it firmly. The listing skips clone size in some rows; elsewhere it reads once, few, many or a size class.

J gene: TRBJ1-2; D gene: NA; clone size: many; V gene: TRBV29-1; CDR3 DNA: TGCAGCGTTGAAGAGTTACAGCTCTTAACCTTC; CDR3 protein: CSVEELQLLTF
J gene: TRBJ2-1; D gene: TRBD2; clone size: many; V gene: TRBV29-1; CDR3 DNA: TGCAGCGTTGAAGATCCCGCTAGCGGGATAGTGTGGTACAATGAGCAGTTCTTC; CDR3 protein: CSVEDPASGIVWYNEQFF
J gene: TRBJ1-2; D gene: TRBD1; clone size: many; V gene: TRBV3-1; CDR3 DNA: TGTGCCAGCAGCCAAAGGGACAGATACTATGGCTACACCTTC; CDR3 protein: CASSQRDRYYGYTF
J gene: TRBJ1-3; D gene: TRBD1; clone size: many; V gene: TRBV29-1; CDR3 DNA: TGCAGCGTTCCCGGGACAGGGGCTGCTGGAAACACCATATATTTT; CDR3 protein: CSVPGTGAAGNTIYF
J gene: TRBJ2-7; D gene: TRBD1; clone size: many; V gene: TRBV27; CDR3 DNA: TGTGCCGCAGCGCAAGATCTGGGACAGGGTCTGTACGAGCAGTACTTC; CDR3 protein: CAAAQDLGQGLYEQYF
J gene: TRBJ2-1; D gene: TRBD2; clone size: many; V gene: TRBV6-5; CDR3 DNA: TGTGCCAGCTACCAGCGGGGGGGGCTCGGTGAGCAGTTCTTC; CDR3 protein: CASYQRGGLGEQFF
J gene: TRBJ2-5; D gene: NA; clone size: many; V gene: TRBV9; CDR3 DNA: TGTGCCAGCAGCGTCCGACAGTACCAAGAGACCCAGTACTTC; CDR3 protein: CASSVRQYQETQYF
J gene: TRBJ1-5; D gene: TRBD1; clone size: NA; V gene: TRBV3-1; CDR3 DNA: TGTGCCAGCAGCCGCGGGACAGGGCTTAGCAATCAGCCCCAGCATTTT; CDR3 protein: CASSRGTGLSNQPQHF
J gene: TRBJ2-4; D gene: NA; clone size: few; V gene: TRBV9; CDR3 DNA: TGTGCCAGCAGTGCCCGGGAACTCCAAAACATTCAGTACTTC; CDR3 protein: CASSARELQNIQYF
J gene: TRBJ2-7; D gene: TRBD1; clone size: many; V gene: TRBV7-9; CDR3 DNA: TGTGCCAGCACCCCTAGAAAGTCAGGGGGCCACGAGCAGTACTTC; CDR3 protein: CASTPRKSGGHEQYF
J gene: TRBJ2-2; D gene: NA; clone size: NA; V gene: TRBV11-2; CDR3 DNA: TGTGCCAGCAGCTTGGGGGGGCTGGGCACCGGGGAGCTGTTTTTT; CDR3 protein: CASSLGGLGTGELFF
J gene: TRBJ1-1; D gene: NA; clone size: many; V gene: TRBV7-8; CDR3 DNA: TGTGCCAGCAGCTTAGTCCCGGTAGTGAACACTGAAGCTTTCTTT; CDR3 protein: CASSLVPVVNTEAFF
J gene: TRBJ1-6; D gene: TRBD1; clone size: NA; V gene: TRBV6-5; CDR3 DNA: TGTGCCAGTCACACAGGGGGCTCTAATTCACCCCTCCACTTT; CDR3 protein: CASHTGGSNSPLHF
J gene: TRBJ2-3; D gene: TRBD2; clone size: NA; V gene: TRBV30; CDR3 DNA: TGTGCCTGGAGTGTAGGACTAGCAACAGATACGCAGTATTTT; CDR3 protein: CAWSVGLATDTQYF
J gene: TRBJ2-7; D gene: NA; clone size: many; V gene: TRBV7-2; CDR3 DNA: TGTGCCAGCAGCTTAGGCGTCCACTACGAGCAGTACTTC; CDR3 protein: CASSLGVHYEQYF
J gene: TRBJ1-6; D gene: TRBD1; clone size: NA; V gene: TRBV7-2; CDR3 DNA: TGTGCCAGCAGCACTCGACAGGGTTCCTATAATTCACCCCTCCACTTT; CDR3 protein: CASSTRQGSYNSPLHF
J gene: TRBJ1-2; D gene: NA; clone size: NA; V gene: TRBV27; CDR3 DNA: TGTGCCAGCAGTTATGGGACATCTTATGGCTACACCTTC; CDR3 protein: CASSYGTSYGYTF
J gene: TRBJ1-1; D gene: NA; clone size: many; V gene: TRBV27; CDR3 DNA: TGTGCCAGCAGTTTATCGAGTCAGGGCACTGAAGCTTTCTTT; CDR3 protein: CASSLSSQGTEAFF
J gene: TRBJ1-2; D gene: NA; clone size: many; V gene: TRBV10-2; CDR3 DNA: TGCGCCAGCAGGACAAGAAAGGGCCGAGCTAACTATGGCTACACCTTC; CDR3 protein: CASRTRKGRANYGYTF
J gene: TRBJ2-1; D gene: TRBD1; clone size: NA; V gene: TRBV7-9; CDR3 DNA: TGTGCCAGCAGCGGAAGACCAGGGGGCCCATACAATGAGCAGTTCTTC; CDR3 protein: CASSGRPGGPYNEQFF
J gene: TRBJ2-5; D gene: NA; clone size: many; V gene: TRBV20-1; CDR3 DNA: TGCAGTGCGGGGACATCCGAGGGGACCCAGTACTTC; CDR3 protein: CSAGTSEGTQYF
J gene: TRBJ1-6; D gene: NA; clone size: NA; V gene: TRBV14; CDR3 DNA: TGTGCCAGCAGCCCAGGGTCAGCGCCACCCCTCCACTTT; CDR3 protein: CASSPGSAPPLHF
J gene: TRBJ2-3; D gene: NA; clone size: many; V gene: TRBV6-4; CDR3 DNA: TGTGCCAGCAGTGAAGTCAGGGAAGATACGCAGTATTTT; CDR3 protein: CASSEVREDTQYF
J gene: TRBJ1-5; D gene: NA; clone size: NA; V gene: TRBV7-9; CDR3 DNA: TGTGCCAGCAGCCCCTCCTCGGGCAATCAGCCCCAGCATTTT; CDR3 protein: CASSPSSGNQPQHF
J gene: TRBJ2-1; D gene: NA; clone size: many; V gene: TRBV11-2; CDR3 DNA: TGTGCCAGCAGCTTAGTACCCGGGTCGGGGGCCTCCTACAATGAGCAGTTCTTC; CDR3 protein: CASSLVPGSGASYNEQFF
J gene: TRBJ2-7; D gene: TRBD1; clone size: many; V gene: TRBV27; CDR3 DNA: TGTGCCAGCAGTATCGGACAGGGGGCTAAGCAGTACTTC; CDR3 protein: CASSIGQGAKQYF
J gene: TRBJ1-5; D gene: NA; clone size: many; V gene: TRBV7-7; CDR3 DNA: TGTGCCAGCAAACAGCCCCAGCATTTT; CDR3 protein: CASKQPQHF
J gene: TRBJ2-5; D gene: NA; clone size: many; V gene: TRBV7-9; CDR3 DNA: TGTGCCAGCAGCTATAGGGAGACCCAGTACTTC; CDR3 protein: CASSYRETQYF
J gene: TRBJ1-6; D gene: TRBD1; clone size: NA; V gene: TRBV7-2; CDR3 DNA: TGTGCCAGCAGCTCCGGGACAGCGAATTTTAATTCACCCCTCCACTTT; CDR3 protein: CASSSGTANFNSPLHF
J gene: TRBJ1-2; D gene: NA; clone size: few; V gene: TRBV29-1; CDR3 DNA: TGCAGCGTTGCGGGCACCTATGGCTACACCTTC; CDR3 protein: CSVAGTYGYTF
J gene: TRBJ2-1; D gene: NA; clone size: NA; V gene: TRBV5-3; CDR3 DNA: TGTGCCAGAAGCTTGCAGAATGAGCAGTTCTTC; CDR3 protein: CARSLQNEQFF
J gene: TRBJ2-7; D gene: NA; clone size: few; V gene: TRBV29-1; CDR3 DNA: TGCAGCGTAGGGAGAGTTCCTTCCGAGCAGTACTTC; CDR3 protein: CSVGRVPSEQYF
J gene: TRBJ2-7; D gene: NA; clone size: NA; V gene: TRBV29-1; CDR3 DNA: TGCAGCGTTGAAGATACGGAACTCTGGGGCGAGCAGTACTTC; CDR3 protein: CSVEDTELWGEQYF
J gene: TRBJ1-3; D gene: NA; clone size: few; V gene: TRBV6-5; CDR3 DNA: TGTGCCAGCAGTTTAGACAGGCTCTCTGGAAACACCATATATTTT; CDR3 protein: CASSLDRLSGNTIYF
J gene: TRBJ2-7; D gene: TRBD1; clone size: many; V gene: TRBV18; CDR3 DNA: TGTGCCAGCTCAAAGGACAGGGGGCCTTACGAGCAGTACTTC; CDR3 protein: CASSKDRGPYEQYF
J gene: TRBJ2-2; D gene: NA; clone size: NA; V gene: TRBV4-2; CDR3 DNA: TGTGCCAGCAGTAACGCGGAAACCGGGGAGCTGTTTTTT; CDR3 protein: CASSNAETGELFF
J gene: TRBJ1-1; D gene: NA; clone size: many; V gene: TRBV12-3/TRBV12-4; CDR3 DNA: TGTGCCAGCAGGGCCAGTATTCCGGGGACTGAAGCTTTCTTT; CDR3 protein: CASRASIPGTEAFF
J gene: TRBJ2-4; D gene: NA; clone size: NA; V gene: TRBV27; CDR3 DNA: TGTGCCAGCAGTTCGGGGGCTGGGGACATTCAGTACTTC; CDR3 protein: CASSSGAGDIQYF
J gene: TRBJ2-7; D gene: TRBD1; clone size: many; V gene: TRBV5-1; CDR3 DNA: TGCGCCAGCAGCTTGGGTACGGGACAGGGCCTCTACGAGCAGTACTTC; CDR3 protein: CASSLGTGQGLYEQYF
J gene: TRBJ1-3; D gene: TRBD1; clone size: many; V gene: TRBV6-1; CDR3 DNA: TGTGCCAGCAGCGGAGACAGGGGGAGGACTGGAAACACCATATATTTT; CDR3 protein: CASSGDRGRTGNTIYF
J gene: TRBJ2-3; D gene: NA; clone size: many; V gene: TRBV13; CDR3 DNA: TGTGCCAGCAGCTTATCCGACACAGATACGCAGTATTTT; CDR3 protein: CASSLSDTDTQYF
J gene: TRBJ1-5; D gene: NA; clone size: few; V gene: TRBV20-1; CDR3 DNA: TGCAGTGCTAGCCCCCGGGAAGGGGGATGGGAAAGCAATCAGCCCCAGCATTTT; CDR3 protein: CSASPREGGWESNQPQHF
J gene: TRBJ2-3; D gene: NA; clone size: few; V gene: TRBV29-1; CDR3 DNA: TGCAGCGGAACCCCCAGGGCAGATACGCAGTATTTT; CDR3 protein: CSGTPRADTQYF
J gene: TRBJ1-2; D gene: NA; clone size: few; V gene: TRBV28; CDR3 DNA: TGTGCCAGCAGTTCACAGGGCGTAAGATATGGCTACACCTTC; CDR3 protein: CASSSQGVRYGYTF
J gene: TRBJ2-2; D gene: NA; clone size: few; V gene: TRBV9; CDR3 DNA: TGTGCCAGCAGCGCGGCCCAGGGACAGAACACCGGGGAGCTGTTTTTT; CDR3 protein: CASSAAQGQNTGELFF
J gene: TRBJ2-5; D gene: NA; clone size: NA; V gene: TRBV28; CDR3 DNA: TGTGCCAGCAGTTTAAAGTTTCTGGACCTAGGACTTATGGAGACCCAGTACTTC; CDR3 protein: CASSLKFLDLGLMETQYF
J gene: TRBJ1-5; D gene: NA; clone size: many; V gene: TRBV6-1; CDR3 DNA: TGTGCCAGCAGTGAATTGGGAAAGGGGGATCAGCCCCAGCATTTT; CDR3 protein: CASSELGKGDQPQHF
J gene: TRBJ2-1; D gene: TRBD2; clone size: many; V gene: TRBV2; CDR3 DNA: TGTGCCAGCAGTGGGCGGGGGAGCTACAATGAGCAGTTCTTC; CDR3 protein: CASSGRGSYNEQFF
J gene: TRBJ1-1; D gene: NA; clone size: many; V gene: TRBV28; CDR3 DNA: TGTGCCAGCAGTTTACACAGGGAGGGAAACACTGAAGCTTTCTTT; CDR3 protein: CASSLHREGNTEAFF
J gene: TRBJ2-1; D gene: NA; clone size: NA; V gene: TRBV29-1; CDR3 DNA: TGCAGCGTTGAAGCCGGACTGGGGGGTTGGAATGAGCAGTTCTTC; CDR3 protein: CSVEAGLGGWNEQFF